Following are 17 T cell receptor beta chains from one sample sequenced in a study of cytomegalovirus exposure and HLA in healthy donors. In the PCR, 60 Vbeta and 13 Jbeta primers were used. Assay: immunoSEQ multiplex PCR; the TCRdb copy retains only in-frame clones and omits some. The data hold some 120,000 clones, with roughly four fifths observed a single time. Material for sequencing was PBMCs. These receptors all come from a middle-aged woman in good health and CMV-seropositive.

Note on this clone: Compared with germline, one end of the junction differs, possibly owing to a read error. DNA for the CDR3: TGTGCCAGCAGTAATGGACAGGGGGCCTACTTC. The encoded protein is CASSNGQGAYF. This chain links TRBV25-1 with TRBJ1-2; 11 bases line up with TRBD1. Germline CDR1 and CDR2: MGHDK and SYGVNS. This CDR3 is 11 amino acids long.

The CDR3 bases are TGCGCCAGCAGGTATCAAAGCGGGAGATTCGACGAGCAGTACTTC. The encoded protein is CASRYQSGRFDEQYF. This chain uses TRBV5-1 with TRBJ2-7; 8 bases map to TRBD2. V trimming: 5 bases; J trimming: 5 bases; junction bases outside the gene matches: 12. This CDR3 has 15 residues. Germline CDR1 SGHRS, CDR2 YFSETQ.

The J gene is TRBJ1-2, the V gene TRBV28; 8 bases agree with TRBD1. V was clipped by 1 base and J by 8 bases; unmatched bases: 15. This CDR3 is 17 amino acids long. CDR1 is MDHEN, CDR2 SYDVKM, per germline. CDR3: CASSLYWDRPQAGGYTF. Written as DNA, the CDR3 is TGTGCCAGCAGTTTATACTGGGACAGGCCCCAGGCAGGGGGCTACACCTTC.

V gene TRBV15 combines with J gene TRBJ1-3, with a possible D match to TRBD1 (6 bases). The CDR3 spans 14 residues. Germline V lookup: CDR1 LNHNV, CDR2 YYDKDF (reference sequence). Trimming pared 5 bases from V and 1 base from J, leaving 9 bases between. The CDR3 nucleotides are TGTGCCACCAGCGGAACAGGGTCTGGAAACACCATATATTTT. Residues: CATSGTGSGNTIYF.

This chain joins TRBV27 and TRBJ1-4, with D tentatively TRBD1 (5 bases). Trimming took off 3 bases at V and 5 bases at J, with 13 bases between the two ends. CDR3 length equals 15 residues. Looked up from germline, CDR1 is MNHEY and CDR2 is SMNVEV (reference sequence). CDR3 residues: CASSFYGAGNEKLFF. CDR3 nucleotide sequence: TGTGCCAGCAGTTTTTACGGGGCGGGGAATGAAAAACTGTTTTTT. Full variable domain (outside the CDR3, taken from reference TRBV27 and TRBJ1-4): EAQVTQNPRYLITVTGKKLTVTCSQNMNHEYMSWYRQDPGLGLRQIYYSMNVEVTDKGDVPEGYKVSRKEKRNFPLILESPSPNQTSLYFCASSFYGAGNEKLFFGSGTQLSVL.

The V call is TRBV5-1, the J call TRBJ2-1; unclear D gene. V lost 0 bases and J 8 bases, leaving 12 bases between the germline ends. The CDR3 loop spans 14 amino acids. Germline V gene data show CDR1 as SGHRS and CDR2 as YFSETQ. The CDR3 DNA reads as TGCGCCAGCAGCTTGGAACCCAGGCGCGATGAGCAGTTCTTC. Translated: CASSLEPRRDEQFF.

This clone was counted a single time. V is TRBV14 and J is TRBJ2-1; TRBD2 agrees at 12 bases. The V and J ends lost 4 bases and 6 bases, in that order; junction bases with no gene match: 13. This CDR3 has 18 residues. Germline V gene sequence: CDR1 SGHDN, CDR2 FVKESK. The DNA for the CDR3 is TGTGCCAGCAGCCCAAGTCCTAGCGGGGGGGCAAGAATCAATGAGCAGTTCTTC. Translating it yields CASSPSPSGGARINEQFF.

This chain links TRBV27 with TRBJ2-7, with D perhaps TRBD2 (5 bases). Trimming shortened V by 3 bases and J by 7 bases, and 7 bases separated the two germline ends. There are 11 residues in the CDR3. CDR1 and CDR2 (germline): MNHEY, SMNVEV (reference sequence). The CDR3 nucleotides read TGTGCCAGCAGTTTCCGGAGGGAGCAGTACTTC. This gives the protein CASSFRREQYF.

This clone occurred a few times. The CDR3, as DNA: TGTGCCAGCAGCTTGGAGCCGGGATACAATGAGCAGTTCTTC. It codes for CASSLEPGYNEQFF. V is TRBV5-6 and J is TRBJ2-1; D possibly corresponds to TRBD2 (5 bases). This CDR3 is 14 amino acids long. CDR1 and CDR2 (germline): SGHDT, YYEEEE. Between the trimmed V and J ends, which lost 0 bases and 4 bases, there was a span of 8 bases.

This chain links TRBV6-1 with TRBJ2-4; D is undetermined. The CDR3 contains 13 residues. Germline V lookup: CDR1 MNHNS, CDR2 SASEGT. Trimming removed 3 bases at V and 9 bases at J, with 12 bases between. The CDR3 sequence is CASSDLPTGIQYF. CDR3 sequence (DNA): TGTGCCAGCAGTGACCTGCCTACTGGCATTCAGTACTTC.

This chain links TRBV6-5 with TRBJ1-1, with 8 bases identical to TRBD1. CDR3 length: 14 amino acids. The V gene's germline CDR1 is MNHEY and CDR2 SVGAGI. J was trimmed by 8 bases and V by 2 bases; bases with no gene match: 7. CDR3 DNA sequence: TGTGCCAGCAGTTACCTTCCGGACAGGGCGGAAGCTTTCTTT. This encodes CASSYLPDRAEAFF.

This chain links TRBV6-5 with TRBJ2-7, with D perhaps TRBD1 (5 bases). Germline-derived CDR1 and CDR2 are MNHEY and SVGAGI. V was shortened by 7 bases and J by 5 bases, with 18 bases between the two germline ends. This CDR3 region has 14 residues. The CDR3, as DNA: TGTGCCAGCACCGAACCGGGCAGGGATAACGAGCAGTACTTC. Protein: CASTEPGRDNEQYF.

V usage is TRBV7-3 and J usage is TRBJ2-2; D perhaps matches TRBD1 (5 bases). This CDR3 has 13 residues. Trimming removed 5 bases at V and 7 bases at J, with 11 bases between. Germline V lookup: CDR1 SGHTA, CDR2 FQGTGA. The CDR3 nucleotides are TGTGCCAGCAGCCTCCAGGGTAACGGGGAGCTGTTTTTT. Its protein product is CASSLQGNGELFF.

This rearrangement joins TRBV4-3 to TRBJ2-6; 12 nucleotides line up with TRBD2. J gave up 4 bases and V 1 base, and 5 bases lay outside the gene matches. This CDR3 has 18 residues. Germline V gene lookup returns CDR1 LGHNA and CDR2 YSLEER. In DNA, the CDR3 is TGCGCCAGCAGCCAAGCACTAGCGGGGGGAGGCGGGGCCAACGTCCTGACTTTC. Amino acids: CASSQALAGGGGANVLTF.

The chain couples TRBV14 to TRBJ2-2, with D possibly being TRBD1 (6 bases). This CDR3 is built from 16 residues. Germline CDR1 is SGHDN and CDR2 is FVKESK. Trimming cost V 3 bases and J 4 bases, with 15 bases left between them. CDR3 amino acids: CASSHPDSWFTGELFF. The CDR3 DNA sequence: TGTGCCAGCAGCCACCCGGACAGTTGGTTCACCGGGGAGCTGTTTTTT.

V and J are TRBV29-1 and TRBJ2-5, with a weak D call TRBD1 (5 bases). CDR3 length: 12 amino acids. Between the trimmed V and J ends, which lost 6 bases and 2 bases, there was a span of 10 bases. Germline values: CDR1 SQVTM, CDR2 ANQGSEA. Written as DNA, the CDR3 is TGCAGCGTCGCCCGACAGCAAGAGACCCAGTACTTC. This encodes CSVARQQETQYF. Together with reference TRBV29-1 and TRBJ2-5, the CDR3 gives the full variable domain: SAVISQKPSRDICQRGTSLTIQCQVDSQVTMMFWYRQQPGQSLTLIATANQGSEATYESGFVIDKFPISRPNLTFSTLTVSNMSPEDSSIYLCSVARQQETQYFGPGTRLLVL.

CDR3 DNA: TGTGCCAGCAGGCTTGCTTTGGCCGAAGCTTTCTTT. Its translation is CASRLALAEAFF. This chain links TRBV28 with TRBJ1-1; unclear D gene. Germline CDR1 reads MDHEN; CDR2 reads SYDVKM. V was cut by 6 bases and J by 8 bases, with 13 bases left in between. The length of the CDR3 is 12 residues.